This T cell receptor beta chain originates from a study of molecular identifiers for immune sequencing clone quantification. CDR1 is DFQATT and CDR2 is SNEGSKA in the germline V gene (reference sequence). The CDR3 covers 11 residues. V lost 0 bases to trimming and J lost 3 bases, with 2 bases between them. This clonotype has just a few counts. TCRdb passed the PCR reads through MiXCR, listing each CDR3 protein once. The data hold over 85,000 distinct CDR3 sequences, with 21% observed a single time. Sequencing input: naive CD8+ T cells from blood, with Jurkat cell RNA spiked in. Described subset: FACS-sorted CD8+CD4-CCR7+CD45RA+ naive T cells. The origin of this receptor is a human donor in good health. Some libraries in this study had Jurkat cell RNA spiked in. The chain links TRBV20-1 to TRBJ1-2; D ambiguous. The CDR3 loop reads CSAREYYGYTF. Written as DNA, the CDR3 is TGCAGTGCTAGAGAGTACTATGGCTACACCTTC.